Presented here are 25 T cell receptor beta chains from one specimen sequenced in a study of cytomegalovirus exposure and HLA in healthy donors. Assay: immunoSEQ multiplex PCR; the TCRdb copy retains only in-frame clones and omits some. The sample shows hundreds of thousands of clones, around 87% of them seen only once. Sequencing was carried out using PBMCs. The receptors were sampled from a man aged 18-30 years in good health and CMV-seronegative.

This clone has a single count. The genes are TRBV7-2 and TRBJ2-5, with D tentatively TRBD1 (7 bases). This CDR3 has 14 amino acids. Germline V gene lookup returns CDR1 SGHTA and CDR2 FQGNSA. The V and J ends lost 10 bases and 2 bases respectively, with 17 bases between them. The CDR3 DNA reads as TGTGCCACCAGTTCGCAGGGGGGTCAAGAGACCCAGTACTTC. Translated: CATSSQGGQETQYF.

This chain joins TRBV6-6 and TRBJ2-7, with 9 bases aligning to TRBD2. The J segment lost 2 bases and the V segment lost 5 bases, leaving 10 bases of the junction unmatched. This CDR3 spans 16 amino acids. Germline lookup yields CDR1 MNHNY and CDR2 SVGAGI (reference sequence). This CDR3 reads CASSPPGSGGAYEQYF. CDR3 DNA sequence: TGTGCCAGCAGTCCCCCGGGTAGCGGGGGAGCCTACGAGCAGTACTTC.

This chain joins TRBV28 and TRBJ2-2, with a weak D call TRBD2 (6 bases). The CDR3 length is 13 residues. The germline gives CDR1 MDHEN, CDR2 SYDVKM. With 2 bases removed from V and 6 bases from J, the gap between germline ends came to 7 bases. The CDR3 here is CASSLGGAGELFF. The CDR3 DNA sequence: TGTGCCAGCAGTTTAGGCGGGGCCGGGGAGCTGTTTTTT.

The rearrangement links TRBV6-5 to TRBJ2-7; 7 bases agree with TRBD1. Germline lookup yields CDR1 MNHEY and CDR2 SVGAGI. V lost 6 bases to trimming and J lost 5 bases; unmatched junction nucleotides: 10. This CDR3 contains 14 residues. This CDR3 reads CASRPTGTFDEQYF. The CDR3 bases are TGTGCCAGCAGACCGACAGGGACGTTCGACGAGCAGTACTTC.

This chain connects TRBV5-1 to TRBJ2-2, with a tentative D call TRBD1 (5 bases). This CDR3 has 16 amino acids. Between the trimmed V and J ends, which lost 1 base and 3 bases, there was a span of 13 bases. CDR1 and CDR2 from the germline V gene are SGHRS and YFSETQ. DNA of the CDR3: TGCGCCAGCAGCTTGAAGCCAGGGTTATACACCGGGGAGCTGTTTTTT. Its translation: CASSLKPGLYTGELFF.

The CDR3 DNA sequence: TGTGCCAGCAGCCCCCGAGGACAGGGGGACACTGAAGCTTTCTTT. Protein product: CASSPRGQGDTEAFF. This chain joins TRBV5-4 and TRBJ1-1, with TRBD1 identical over 10 bases. This CDR3 region has 15 residues. V gave up 4 bases and J gave up 3 bases; unmatched junction bases: 6. Germline V gene lookup returns CDR1 SGHNT and CDR2 YYREEE (reference sequence).

The rearrangement joins TRBV5-5 to TRBJ2-1, with D tentatively TRBD1 (6 bases). CDR1 is SGHKS and CDR2 is YYEKEE in the germline V gene (reference sequence). The CDR3 has 14 residues. Trimming pared 3 bases from V and 5 bases from J, leaving 12 bases between. CDR3 region: CASSSPGHHNEQFF. Here the CDR3 DNA reads TGTGCCAGCAGCTCACCGGGACACCACAATGAGCAGTTCTTC.

This clone has a single count. The chain has TRBV7-9 and TRBJ2-7, with 9 bases aligning to TRBD2. The CDR3 spans 13 residues. V dropped 11 bases and J dropped 6; count of bases not matched to a gene: 11. Germline V gives CDR1 SEHNR, CDR2 FQNEAQ (reference sequence). CDR3 coding DNA: TGTGCCTCCCAAGTTGGCGGGAGGGGCGAGCAGTACTTC. Translation: CASQVGGRGEQYF.

To note about this clone: Germline and junction disagree at one end, which may indicate a read error. CDR3: CSVATGYDSPLHF. Here the CDR3 DNA reads TGCAGCGTTGCGACAGGCTATGATTCACCCCTCCACTTT. The V and J genes are TRBV29-1 and TRBJ1-6, with D perhaps TRBD1 (6 bases). The CDR3 extends over 13 amino acids. The germline V gene encodes CDR1 SQVTM and CDR2 ANQGSEA.

This clone was seen a single time. The chain employs TRBV6-1 and TRBJ1-4, with D hard to call. Germline assignment: CDR1 MNHNS and CDR2 SASEGT. Between the trimmed V and J ends, which lost 2 bases and 7 bases, there was a span of 11 bases. This CDR3 contains 14 residues. The DNA of the CDR3 is TGTGCCAGCAGTGAAAACGGGAATATTGAAAAACTGTTTTTT. This encodes CASSENGNIEKLFF.

The V and J genes are TRBV6-6 and TRBJ2-1; D is possibly TRBD2 (7 bases). The germline gives CDR1 MNHNY, CDR2 SVGAGI (reference sequence). This CDR3 region has 14 residues. Trimming stripped 6 bases from V and 6 bases from J, with 15 bases between. CDR3 loop: CASRKGGGLNEQFF. The CDR3 DNA is TGTGCCAGCAGGAAGGGGGGGGGTCTCAATGAGCAGTTCTTC.

The V and J genes are TRBV27 and TRBJ2-1; 7 bases fit TRBD2. CDR3 length: 13 amino acids. Germline V gene data show CDR1 as MNHEY and CDR2 as SMNVEV (reference sequence). V dropped 6 bases and J dropped 6; count of bases not matched to a gene: 5. This chain's CDR3 is CASRGAGLNEQFF. CDR3 bases: TGTGCCAGCAGGGGAGCGGGGCTCAATGAGCAGTTCTTC.

V is TRBV2 and J is TRBJ2-7; 10 bases agree with TRBD2. The V segment lost 4 bases and the J segment 5 bases; nucleotides outside the gene matches: 14. The CDR3 consists of 17 residues. Germline CDR1 and CDR2: SNHLY and FYNNEI. The CDR3 reads CASSGWGRLAGDDEQYF. As DNA, the CDR3 is TGTGCCAGCAGTGGGTGGGGCCGGCTAGCGGGAGACGACGAGCAGTACTTC.

V and J are TRBV7-2 and TRBJ1-1; D is uncertain. Looked up from germline, CDR1 is SGHTA and CDR2 is FQGNSA. With 4 bases removed from V and 11 bases from J, the gap between germline ends came to 14 bases. This CDR3 spans 12 amino acids. Here the CDR3 reads CASSSLRGSAFF. In DNA, the CDR3 is TGTGCCAGCAGCTCTCTCAGAGGCAGCGCTTTCTTT.

The rearrangement links TRBV5-6 to TRBJ1-1; TRBD1 matches at 9 bases. CDR3 length: 14 residues. Germline loops: CDR1 SGHDT, CDR2 YYEEEE. J was trimmed by 6 bases and V by 1 base; bases with no gene match: 4. The CDR3 DNA reads TGTGCCAGCAGCTTGAGGGACAGGGTTCCTGAAGCTTTCTTT. Translated: CASSLRDRVPEAFF. The variable domain in full, completed from reference TRBV5-6 and TRBJ1-1, reads DAGVTQSPTHLIKTRGQQVTLRCSPKSGHDTVSWYQQALGQGPQFIFQYYEEEERQRGNFPDRFSGHQFPNYSSELNVNALLLGDSALYLCASSLRDRVPEAFFGQGTRLTVV.

The gene calls are TRBV5-1 and TRBJ2-1, with a weak D call TRBD1 (6 bases). The CDR3 covers 13 residues. V dropped 3 bases and J dropped 7 bases, with 11 bases sitting between them. Per germline, CDR1 SGHRS and CDR2 YFSETQ. The CDR3 reads CASSWSGTNEQFF. CDR3 nucleotide sequence: TGCGCCAGCAGCTGGTCCGGGACAAATGAGCAGTTCTTC.

This clone occurred once. The chain employs TRBV5-6 and TRBJ2-3; TRBD2 aligns across 9 bases. With V trimmed by 4 bases and J by 5 bases, 11 bases remained unmatched. This CDR3 comprises 16 residues. Germline CDR1 SGHDT, CDR2 YYEEEE. CDR3 region: CASSLAAGGPVDTQYF. CDR3 DNA: TGTGCCAGCAGCCTGGCTGCGGGAGGGCCTGTAGATACGCAGTATTTT.

The CDR3 nucleotides read TGTGCCAGCAGCCGGCCGGCACTAGCGGGAGAGTTCTTAAGCCCCTACGAGCAGTACTTC. This codes for CASSRPALAGEFLSPYEQYF. This rearrangement joins TRBV4-2 to TRBJ2-7; 11 bases match TRBD2. This CDR3 is built from 20 residues. The trim removed 4 bases at V and 2 bases at J, leaving 19 bases unmatched. CDR1 is LGHNA and CDR2 is YNFKEQ in the germline V gene.

The CDR3 region has the DNA TGTGCCAGCACCAACCCTTTGACTAGCGGGGGGCCGGATACGCAGTATTTT. This codes for CASTNPLTSGGPDTQYF. V gene TRBV27 combines with J gene TRBJ2-3; 13 positions match TRBD2. CDR3 size: 17 residues. Germline values: CDR1 MNHEY, CDR2 SMNVEV (reference sequence). The V and J ends lost 7 bases and 6 bases, in that order; junction bases with no gene match: 13.

V gene TRBV2 combines with J gene TRBJ2-2, with D hard to call. This CDR3 spans 15 amino acids. The V end lost 2 bases, the J end lost 6 bases, and 13 bases lay between the germline ends. Germline assignment: CDR1 SNHLY and CDR2 FYNNEI. CDR3 sequence: CASSETVAKPGELFF. The CDR3 region has the DNA TGTGCCAGCAGTGAAACGGTCGCCAAGCCCGGGGAGCTGTTTTTT.

This chain links TRBV28 with TRBJ2-3; possible D gene TRBD1, 6 bases. The ends were cut back, 2 bases at V and 2 bases at J, with 8 bases in the middle. The germline V gene encodes CDR1 MDHEN and CDR2 SYDVKM. The CDR3 has 14 amino acids. CDR3 amino acids: CASSLTGYTDTQYF. The DNA of the CDR3 is TGTGCCAGCAGTTTAACAGGGTACACAGATACGCAGTATTTT.

This chain connects TRBV2 to TRBJ2-4; possible D gene TRBD2, 6 bases. There are 15 residues in the CDR3. CDR1 SNHLY and CDR2 FYNNEI come from the germline V gene. V was clipped by 6 bases and J by 0 bases, with 12 bases between them. The CDR3 reads CASRAGLLAKNIQYF. The CDR3 DNA follows: TGTGCCAGCAGGGCGGGACTCCTAGCCAAAAACATTCAGTACTTC. The entire variable domain, with the rest obtained from reference TRBV2 and TRBJ2-4, is as follows: EPEVTQTPSHQVTQMGQEVILRCVPISNHLYFYWYRQILGQKVEFLVSFYNNEISEKSEIFDDQFSVERPDGSNFTLKIRSTKLEDSAMYFCASRAGLLAKNIQYFGAGTRLSVL.

This clone occurred once. J is TRBJ2-1 and V is TRBV4-1; a weak D match, TRBD2 (5 bases). Between the trimmed V and J ends, which lost 6 bases and 0 bases, there was a span of 12 bases. CDR1 MGHRA and CDR2 YSYEKL come from the germline V gene. The CDR3 runs 15 residues. The CDR3 sequence is CASSGGAPSYNEQFF. The CDR3 nucleotides are TGCGCCAGCAGTGGAGGCGCCCCCTCCTACAATGAGCAGTTCTTC.

The V gene is TRBV28, the J gene TRBJ2-1; 10 bases align to TRBD2. The CDR3 extends over 17 amino acids. Germline V lookup: CDR1 MDHEN, CDR2 SYDVKM. Losses at the gene ends were 7 bases for V and 7 bases for J; bases not matched to a gene: 16. The CDR3 here is CASNFPSGRAIGNEQFF. Written as DNA, the CDR3 is TGTGCCAGCAACTTTCCCAGCGGGAGGGCCATTGGGAATGAGCAGTTCTTC.

This clone was seen a single time. V gene TRBV7-2 combines with J gene TRBJ2-1, with 9 bases matching TRBD2. The CDR3 has 15 amino acids. V shed 4 bases, J shed 7 bases, and the junction held 8 bases outside the gene matches. CDR1 and CDR2 (germline): SGHTA, FQGNSA. CDR3 coding DNA: TGTGCCAGCAGCTCTAGCGGGGCTGGGGGGAATGAGCAGTTCTTC. Residues: CASSSSGAGGNEQFF.